This TCR beta chain comes out of a study of metastatic and nonmetastatic thyroid tumors. Study summary: Across peripheral blood and tumor or nodule tissue samples taken from malignant and benign thyroid patients, the repertoires were compared with one another. Study results and caveats: The reported finding was significantly higher TCR beta diversity in malignant thyroid tumors relative to benign nodules, in blood and tumor.

Each patient came to thyroid surgery without any prior treatment (of any kind). This clone was counted many times. The antigen remains undetermined. Per the original data handling: The study's classifier, a distant-metastasis tool for papillary thyroid cancer, was built using CDR3 differences across clinicopathological groups. Through MiXCR, TCRdb re-clonotyped the PCR reads. None of the V and J calls come from the authors' own analysis; TCRdb made them. Here the sample spans approximately 70,000 clones, 18% being singletons. The J segment lost 2 bases and the V segment lost 3 bases, leaving 8 bases of the junction unmatched. Germline V lookup: CDR1 SGHKS, CDR2 YYEKEE (reference sequence). The CDR3 runs 15 residues.

The source of this sequence is a female donor with papillary thyroid cancer or a benign thyroid nodule (not recorded which). Some clones in this sample may be carry-over from other donors' samples. The chain is built from TRBV5-5 and TRBJ2-7, with 7 bases that match TRBD2. The specimen was blood. The DNA of the CDR3 is TGTGCCAGCAGCTCCCTAGTAGCGGGCCCCTACGAGCAGTACTTC. Translated: CASSSLVAGPYEQYF.